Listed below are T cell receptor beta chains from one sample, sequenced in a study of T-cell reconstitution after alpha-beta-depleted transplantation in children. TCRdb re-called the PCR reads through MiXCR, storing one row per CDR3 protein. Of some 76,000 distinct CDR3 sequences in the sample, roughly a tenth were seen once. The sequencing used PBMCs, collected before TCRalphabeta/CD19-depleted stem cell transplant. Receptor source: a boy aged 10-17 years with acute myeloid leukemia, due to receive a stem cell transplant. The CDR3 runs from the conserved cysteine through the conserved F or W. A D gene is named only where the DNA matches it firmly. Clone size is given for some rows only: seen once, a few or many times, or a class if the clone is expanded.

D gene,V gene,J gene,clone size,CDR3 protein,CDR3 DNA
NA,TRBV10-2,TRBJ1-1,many,CASKGAGTTEAFF,TGCGCCAGCAAAGGGGCAGGGACGACTGAAGCTTTCTTT
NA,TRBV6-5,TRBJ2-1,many,CASRGLISYNEQFF,TGTGCCAGCAGGGGACTCATCTCCTACAATGAGCAGTTCTTC
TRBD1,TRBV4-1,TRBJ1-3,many,CASSLGQGGNTIYF,TGCGCCAGCAGCCTCGGACAGGGTGGAAACACCATATATTTT
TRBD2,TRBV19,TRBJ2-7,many,CASSMFRLASTYEQYF,TGTGCCAGTAGTATGTTTAGACTAGCGTCGACCTACGAGCAGTACTTC
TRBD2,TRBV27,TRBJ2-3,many,CASSPSGGPLDTQYF,TGTGCCAGCAGTCCTAGCGGGGGGCCGCTGGATACGCAGTATTTT
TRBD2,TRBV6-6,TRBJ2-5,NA,CASGTSGGAYETQYF,TGTGCCAGCGGGACTAGCGGGGGGGCATATGAGACCCAGTACTTC
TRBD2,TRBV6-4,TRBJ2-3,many,CASSRTSGGVGLPTDTQYF,TGTGCCAGCAGCCGGACTAGCGGGGGGGTGGGGCTTCCCACAGATACGCAGTATTTT
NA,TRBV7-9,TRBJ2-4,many,CASSLKTQGRDKNIQYF,TGTGCCAGCAGCCTCAAAACACAGGGGAGGGACAAAAACATTCAGTACTTC
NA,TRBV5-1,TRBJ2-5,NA,CATKGEAVVGETQYF,TGCGCCACCAAGGGAGAAGCGGTTGTCGGGGAGACCCAGTACTTC
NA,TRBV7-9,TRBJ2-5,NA,CASSPIVIYQETQYF,TGTGCCAGCAGCCCTATCGTAATTTACCAAGAGACCCAGTACTTC
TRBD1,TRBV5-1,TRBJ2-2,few,CASSLEQGAFTGELFF,TGCGCCAGCAGCTTGGAACAGGGGGCATTCACCGGGGAGCTGTTTTTT
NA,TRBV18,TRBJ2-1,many,CASSPQIKGPNEQFF,TGTGCCAGCTCACCCCAGATTAAGGGCCCCAATGAGCAGTTCTTC
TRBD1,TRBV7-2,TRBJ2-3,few,CASSVGTGEDTQYF,TGTGCCAGCAGCGTCGGGACAGGTGAAGATACGCAGTATTTT
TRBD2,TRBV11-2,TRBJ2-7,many,CASSFRLAGAVKYFEQYF,TGTGCCAGCAGCTTTAGACTAGCGGGAGCGGTTAAGTATTTCGAGCAGTACTTC
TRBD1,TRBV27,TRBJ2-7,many,CASRDRGLGEQYF,TGTGCCAGCAGAGACAGGGGGCTCGGCGAGCAGTACTTC
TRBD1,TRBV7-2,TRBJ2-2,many,CASRYRGATANTGELFF,TGTGCCAGCAGGTACAGGGGAGCGACTGCGAACACCGGGGAGCTGTTTTTT
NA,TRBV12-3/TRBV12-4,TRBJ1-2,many,CASSLRVLYTF,TGTGCCAGCAGTTTAAGGGTATTGTACACCTTC
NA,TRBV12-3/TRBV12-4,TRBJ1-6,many,CASSLGVWNSPLHF,TGTGCCAGCAGTTTGGGGGTGTGGAATTCACCCCTCCACTTT
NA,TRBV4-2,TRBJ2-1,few,CASSPQRENYNEQFF,TGTGCCAGCAGCCCTCAACGGGAGAACTACAATGAGCAGTTCTTC
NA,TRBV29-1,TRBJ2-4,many,CSVKDTQGTDIQYF,TGCAGCGTCAAGGATACACAGGGCACGGACATTCAGTACTTC
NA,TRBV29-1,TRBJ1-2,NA,CSVEVYYGYTF,TGCAGCGTTGAGGTTTACTATGGCTACACCTTC
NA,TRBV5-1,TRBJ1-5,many,CASSPGAREQPQHF,TGCGCCAGCAGCCCGGGGGCGCGAGAGCAGCCCCAGCATTTT
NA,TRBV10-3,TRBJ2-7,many,CAISSKIEAYEQYF,TGTGCCATCAGTTCCAAAATAGAGGCCTACGAGCAGTACTTC
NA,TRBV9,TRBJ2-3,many,CASTRELITDTQYF,TGTGCCAGCACGCGGGAACTAATCACAGATACGCAGTATTTT